These 16 T cell receptor beta chains came from one sample sequenced in a study of blood T cell repertoires in COVID-19. TCRdb keeps only in-frame clones here, not all; method: immunoSEQ multiplex PCR. The sample shows hundreds of thousands of clones, approximately 90% of them seen only once. Sequencing was done on a sample of PBMCs or T cells enriched from blood (not recorded which). Receptors were obtained from a woman younger than 45 who had recovered from COVID-19.

The chain carries TRBV14 and TRBJ1-4; D may be TRBD1 (5 bases). The CDR3 length is 15 residues. V shed 4 bases and J shed 14 bases, with 23 bases lying between them. Germline-derived CDR1 and CDR2 are SGHDN and FVKESK. CDR3 loop: CASSRGGDAGWRLFF. The DNA of the CDR3 is TGTGCCAGCAGCCGAGGCGGGGACGCGGGTTGGCGGCTGTTTTTT.

This chain uses TRBV12-3 or TRBV12-4 with TRBJ2-7; 9 nucleotides line up with TRBD2. Losses at the gene ends were 3 bases for V and 5 bases for J; bases not matched to a gene: 2. The CDR3 extends over 13 amino acids. CDR3 region: CASSFSGSNEQYF. The CDR3 bases are TGTGCCAGCAGTTTTAGCGGGAGCAACGAGCAGTACTTC.

This clone was counted a single time. The chain combines TRBV29-1 with TRBJ1-1; possibly TRBD1 for D (6 bases). V was clipped by 2 bases and J by 2 bases, with 15 bases between them. The CDR3 is 15 amino acids. CDR1 is SQVTM, CDR2 ANQGSEA, per germline. CDR3 DNA: TGCAGCGTTGAAATTCGCAGGGGTAGAAACACTGAAGCTTTCTTT. Encoded protein: CSVEIRRGRNTEAFF.

V gene TRBV11-1 combines with J gene TRBJ2-1, with a tentative D call TRBD1 (6 bases). This CDR3 contains 14 residues. V was pared by 4 bases and J by 6 bases, with 13 bases between. Germline-derived CDR1 and CDR2 are SGHAT and FQDESV (reference sequence). CDR3: CASSSGVAVNEQFF. The CDR3 DNA reads TGTGCCAGCAGCTCAGGGGTTGCGGTCAATGAGCAGTTCTTC.

The chain employs TRBV19 and TRBJ2-1, with 11 bases identical to TRBD1. The V gene's germline CDR1 is LNHDA and CDR2 SQIVND (reference sequence). The CDR3 has 14 residues. Trimming took 8 bases from V and 8 from J; bases not matched to a gene: 8. Here the CDR3 DNA reads TGTGCCAGTCGACGGACAGGGGGCCTAGATGAGCAGTTCTTC. Protein product: CASRRTGGLDEQFF.

This clone came up once. The chain carries TRBV25-1 and TRBJ1-4, with unresolved D. This CDR3 spans 11 amino acids. V was clipped by 4 bases and J by 8 bases, with 5 bases between them. Germline values: CDR1 MGHDK, CDR2 SYGVNS. CDR3 nucleotides: TGTGCCAGCAGTGCGGGGGAAAAACTGTTTTTT. The encoded protein is CASSAGEKLFF.

The rearrangement uses TRBV15 and TRBJ1-2; no reliable D call. V was shortened by 3 bases and J by 5 bases, with 4 bases between the two germline ends. Per germline, CDR1 LNHNV and CDR2 YYDKDF (reference sequence). There are 11 residues in the CDR3. CDR3 DNA sequence: TGTGCCACCAGCAGTATTTATGGCTACACCTTC. Its protein product is CATSSIYGYTF.

This chain uses TRBV20-1 with TRBJ1-5; D remains unclear. Germline CDR1 DFQATT, CDR2 SNEGSKA (reference sequence). CDR3 length: 10 amino acids. Trimming cost V 4 bases and J 8 bases, with 6 bases left between them. DNA for the CDR3: TGCAGTGCTAACAGAAAGCCCCAGCATTTT. Residues: CSANRKPQHF.

The V gene is TRBV7-2, the J gene TRBJ1-2; TRBD1 might be the D (5 bases). Germline CDR1 SGHTA, CDR2 FQGNSA. The V and J ends lost 5 bases and 0 bases respectively, with 13 bases between them. The CDR3 extends over 15 amino acids. CDR3 bases: TGTGCCAGCAGCCCTGACAGAGTCTCTAACTATGGCTACACCTTC. Amino acids: CASSPDRVSNYGYTF.

The chain links TRBV5-1 to TRBJ1-3; 12 bases fit TRBD1. Trimming at V came to 2 bases and at J to 0 bases, leaving 9 bases not matched to a gene. Germline CDR1 and CDR2: SGHRS and YFSETQ. The CDR3 is 19 residues long. CDR3 in DNA: TGCGCCAGCAGCTTCGGGACAGGGGGCTCCATGAGCTCTGGAAACACCATATATTTT. Translated, it gives CASSFGTGGSMSSGNTIYF.

The V call is TRBV28, the J call TRBJ2-1; TRBD2 matches at 9 bases. This CDR3 has 17 residues. V trimming: 4 bases; J trimming: 8 bases; junction bases outside the gene matches: 15. Germline assignment: CDR1 MDHEN and CDR2 SYDVKM. The CDR3, as DNA: TGTGCCAGCAGTTCCATGGCGCTGCTAGCGGGAATGGATGAGCAGTTCTTC. Translated: CASSSMALLAGMDEQFF.

V gene TRBV7-2 combines with J gene TRBJ2-7; TRBD1 matches at 10 bases. Trimming removed 5 bases from V and 3 bases from J; junction bases left unmatched: 4. CDR1 is SGHTA and CDR2 is FQGNSA in the germline V gene. This CDR3 is built from 14 residues. The chain's CDR3 is CASSQDRGVYEQYF. The CDR3, as DNA: TGTGCCAGCAGCCAGGACAGGGGGGTCTACGAGCAGTACTTC.

The rearrangement links TRBV19 to TRBJ2-1, with 7 bases that match TRBD2. The CDR3 loop spans 15 amino acids. CDR1 and CDR2 from the germline V gene are LNHDA and SQIVND (reference sequence). The J segment lost 5 bases and the V segment lost 3 bases, leaving 7 bases of the junction unmatched. The CDR3 spells CASSIWREYDNEQFF. The CDR3 DNA reads as TGTGCCAGTAGTATTTGGCGGGAGTATGACAATGAGCAGTTCTTC.

The chain uses TRBV28 and TRBJ2-2; TRBD1 agrees at 8 bases. Germline-derived CDR1 and CDR2 are MDHEN and SYDVKM. This CDR3 spans 15 amino acids. The V and J ends lost 6 bases and 9 bases, in that order; junction bases with no gene match: 12. The CDR3 protein is CASRGTGSYGWELFF. CDR3 in DNA: TGTGCCAGCAGAGGGACAGGATCCTATGGGTGGGAGCTGTTTTTT. Filled out from reference TRBV28 and TRBJ2-2, the complete variable domain reads DVKVTQSSRYLVKRTGEKVFLECVQDMDHENMFWYRQDPGLGLRLIYFSYDVKMKEKGDIPEGYSVSREKKERFSLILESASTNQTSMYLCASRGTGSYGWELFFGEGSRLTVL.

The gene calls are TRBV6-5 and TRBJ2-5; TRBD2 agrees at 10 bases. The CDR3 spans 15 residues. CDR1 is MNHEY and CDR2 is SVGAGI in the germline V gene. V shed 2 bases, J shed 7 bases, and the junction held 7 bases outside the gene matches. The CDR3: CASSYVAGGSRTQYF. In DNA, the CDR3 is TGTGCCAGCAGTTACGTAGCGGGGGGCTCGAGGACCCAGTACTTC.

The chain recombines TRBV15 with TRBJ1-3; D is unresolved. Trimming shortened V by 2 bases and J by 0 bases, and 11 bases separated the two germline ends. Germline assignment: CDR1 LNHNV and CDR2 YYDKDF (reference sequence). The CDR3 is 16 residues long. DNA for the CDR3: TGTGCCACCAGCAGACCATTCTCGGGCTCTGGAAACACCATATATTTT. This codes for CATSRPFSGSGNTIYF. Based on the CDR3 plus reference TRBV15 and TRBJ1-3, the full variable domain is DAMVIQNPRYQVTQFGKPVTLSCSQTLNHNVMYWYQQKSSQAPKLLFHYYDKDFNNEADTPDNFQSRRPNTSFCFLDIRSPGLGDTAMYLCATSRPFSGSGNTIYFGEGSWLTVV.